The present entry profiles one T cell receptor (beta chain) with its context. Sequencing of TCR beta was performed on blood CD8+ T cells and on blood CD4+ T cells. The sample belongs to a study of CD8 T cells in Susac syndrome. CDR1 and CDR2 (germline): LGHNA, YNFKEQ. V dropped 0 bases and J dropped 6; count of bases not matched to a gene: 6. The CDR3 extends over 15 amino acids. Roughly 0.45 to 1 ug RNA was reverse transcribed with random hexamers. Each CDR3 protein gets one entry after TCRdb re-called the immunoSEQ multiplex PCR reads with MiXCR. This table has about 210,000 distinct CDR3 sequences, about 96% appearing once.

The chain couples TRBV4-2 to TRBJ2-3, with 7 nucleotides matching TRBD2. The clonotype was recovered from a human donor with multiple sclerosis. Sample: CD4+ T cells from PBMCs. The CDR3 is CASSQDGGSRDTQYF. The DNA for the CDR3 is TGTGCCAGCAGCCAAGACGGGGGGAGTAGGGATACGCAGTATTTT.